The T cell receptor beta chain described here comes from a study of control samples from healthy donors and cancer patients. This CDR3 comprises 14 residues. The germline gives CDR1 SGHDT, CDR2 YYEEEE. Trimming pared 5 bases from V and 1 base from J, leaving 13 bases between. Repertoires were generated with immunoSEQ multiplex PCR, while TCRdb's copy carries only in-frame clones and drops some. Here the sample spans 110,000 to 150,000 clones, 92% being singletons. The chain recombines TRBV5-6 with TRBJ2-7; tentatively, D is TRBD2 (6 bases). Sequenced: blood. The source is a man aged 25-40 years in good health. CDR3 residues: CASSILGRSYEQYF. The CDR3 bases are TGTGCCAGCAGTATCCTCGGGAGATCCTACGAGCAGTACTTC.